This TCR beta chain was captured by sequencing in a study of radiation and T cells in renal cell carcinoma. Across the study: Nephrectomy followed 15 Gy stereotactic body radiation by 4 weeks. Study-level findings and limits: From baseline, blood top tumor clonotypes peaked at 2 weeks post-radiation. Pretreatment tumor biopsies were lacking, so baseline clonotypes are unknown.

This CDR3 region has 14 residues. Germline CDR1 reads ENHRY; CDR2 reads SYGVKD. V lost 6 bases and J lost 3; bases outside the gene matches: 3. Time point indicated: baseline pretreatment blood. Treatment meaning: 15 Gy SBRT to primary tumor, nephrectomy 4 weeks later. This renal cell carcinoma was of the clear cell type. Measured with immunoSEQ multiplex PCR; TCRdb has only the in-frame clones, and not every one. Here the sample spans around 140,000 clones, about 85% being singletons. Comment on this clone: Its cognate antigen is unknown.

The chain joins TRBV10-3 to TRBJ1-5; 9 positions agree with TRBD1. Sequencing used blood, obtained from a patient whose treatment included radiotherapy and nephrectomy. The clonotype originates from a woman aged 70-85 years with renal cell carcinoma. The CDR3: CAIRGQGYNQPQHF. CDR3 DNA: TGTGCCATCAGGGGACAGGGCTACAATCAGCCCCAGCATTTT.